Below are 13 T cell receptor beta chains sequenced from a single sample in a study of blood T cell repertoires in COVID-19. Method: immunoSEQ multiplex PCR; TCRdb's copy keeps in-frame clones and lacks some. The sample comprises approximately 180,000 clones, roughly 79% of which are singletons, and approximately 12% rests with the top ten. Material: peripheral blood. These receptors came from a woman aged 80 or over with COVID-19, enrolled during active disease.

This clone was counted between two and nine times. The chain employs TRBV29-1 and TRBJ1-2, with D maybe TRBD1 (6 bases). V was pared by 6 bases and J by 8 bases, with 16 bases between. The CDR3 is made up of 12 amino acids. The germline V gene encodes CDR1 SQVTM and CDR2 ANQGSEA. CDR3 region: CSVLQGTVGYTF. For the CDR3, the DNA is TGCAGCGTGCTCCAGGGGACGGTAGGCTACACCTTC.

The chain uses TRBV10-3 and TRBJ1-3; TRBD1 agrees at 7 bases. J gave up 7 bases and V 4 bases, and 7 bases lay outside the gene matches. CDR1 and CDR2 (germline): ENHRY, SYGVKD. The CDR3 loop spans 14 amino acids. CDR3 DNA sequence: TGTGCCATCAGTGGGGGGACAGTGCGCAACACCATATATTTT. Its translation is CAISGGTVRNTIYF.

The CDR3 DNA reads as TGTGCCAGCAGCCTGGGACTAGCGGGGGTAAACAATGAGCAGTTCTTC. Translating gives CASSLGLAGVNNEQFF. This chain uses TRBV4-2 with TRBJ2-1, with 14 bases lining up with TRBD2. Germline trimming cut 4 bases from V and 5 bases from J; bases unmatched to any gene: 4. Germline assignment: CDR1 LGHNA and CDR2 YNFKEQ. This CDR3 spans 16 amino acids.

The genes are TRBV3-1 (or the pseudogene TRBV3-2) and TRBJ1-1, with D unresolved. CDR1 and CDR2 (germline): LGHDT, YNNKEL (reference sequence). The CDR3 sequence is 14 residues long. V was pared by 1 base and J by 0 bases, with 6 bases between. The CDR3 spells CASSQVDMNTEAFF. Here the CDR3 DNA reads TGTGCCAGCAGCCAAGTAGATATGAACACTGAAGCTTTCTTT.

A few counts support this clone. The genes are TRBV28 and TRBJ2-1; D may be TRBD2 (6 bases). Trimming removed 6 bases from V and 0 bases from J, with 18 bases in between. Germline CDR1 and CDR2: MDHEN and SYDVKM. This CDR3 is built from 17 residues. Here the CDR3 reads CASSSSSGGHSYNEQFF. The DNA of the CDR3 is TGTGCCAGCAGCTCTTCCTCCGGAGGGCACTCCTACAATGAGCAGTTCTTC.

This chain connects TRBV19 to TRBJ2-2; perhaps TRBD1 as D (6 bases). The germline V gene has CDR1 LNHDA and CDR2 SQIVND (reference sequence). This CDR3 contains 15 residues. V gave up 6 bases and J gave up 6 bases, with 17 bases separating them. CDR3 residues: CASSTTGSLAGELFF. In DNA, the CDR3 is TGTGCCAGTAGCACCACAGGGTCGTTGGCCGGGGAGCTGTTTTTT.

This chain connects TRBV29-1 to TRBJ1-5; D perhaps matches TRBD1 (5 bases). The V and J ends lost 6 bases and 1 base respectively, with 28 bases between them. The CDR3 extends over 19 amino acids. In germline, CDR1 is SQVTM, CDR2 ANQGSEA. The CDR3 spells CSVVLLDSFPWVSNQPQHF. As DNA, the CDR3 is TGCAGCGTAGTGCTTTTAGACAGTTTCCCTTGGGTGAGCAATCAGCCCCAGCATTTT. Full variable domain (rest looked up from reference TRBV29-1 and TRBJ1-5): SAVISQKPSRDICQRGTSLTIQCQVDSQVTMMFWYRQQPGQSLTLIATANQGSEATYESGFVIDKFPISRPNLTFSTLTVSNMSPEDSSIYLCSVVLLDSFPWVSNQPQHFGDGTRLSIL.

The sample holds one count of this clone. This chain connects TRBV6-5 to TRBJ2-2; 10 bases line up with TRBD2. V lost 8 bases to trimming and J lost 3 bases; unmatched junction nucleotides: 3. The CDR3 runs 14 residues. CDR1 and CDR2 from the germline V gene are MNHEY and SVGAGI. The CDR3 coding sequence is TGTGCCAGCGGCAGCGGGAGGGACACCGGGGAGCTGTTTTTT. Translated: CASGSGRDTGELFF.

This clone was recorded a few times. The gene calls are TRBV28 and TRBJ2-3; TRBD1 matches 7 bases. CDR1 and CDR2 from the germline V gene are MDHEN and SYDVKM. The CDR3 covers 12 residues. V lost 7 bases to trimming and J lost 6 bases; unmatched junction nucleotides: 4. CDR3 in DNA: TGTGCCAGCAAGACAGGGACGGATACGCAGTATTTT. It encodes CASKTGTDTQYF.

The chain uses TRBV2 and TRBJ2-7; 7 bases map to TRBD2. The CDR3 runs 16 residues. Germline lookup yields CDR1 SNHLY and CDR2 FYNNEI. The J segment lost 4 bases and the V segment lost 2 bases, leaving 11 bases of the junction unmatched. The CDR3 nucleotides are TGTGCCAGCAGTGAAAGGGGTGCGGGAGTATATTACGAGCAGTACTTC. This sequence encodes CASSERGAGVYYEQYF.

The gene calls are TRBV28 and TRBJ1-1; the D gene is possibly TRBD1 (6 bases). The CDR3 consists of 12 residues. Germline CDR1 MDHEN, CDR2 SYDVKM. Trimming took off 6 bases at V and 5 bases at J, with 10 bases between the two ends. The CDR3 region has the DNA TGTGCCAGCAGCACAGGGCCGACTGAAGCTTTCTTT. The encoded protein is CASSTGPTEAFF.

This clone was observed a single time. The V gene is TRBV7-9, the J gene TRBJ2-7; 7 bases are shared with TRBD2. Per the germline V gene, CDR1 is SEHNR and CDR2 is FQNEAQ (reference sequence). The CDR3 spans 13 residues. The trim removed 2 bases at V and 3 bases at J, leaving 1 base unmatched. CDR3 coding DNA: TGTGCCAGCAGCTTAACTAGCGTCTACGAGCAGTACTTC. It is translated as CASSLTSVYEQYF.

The chain carries TRBV10-3 and TRBJ2-3; 11 bases are a match to TRBD2. CDR3 size: 15 residues. Germline CDR1 is ENHRY and CDR2 is SYGVKD. V was clipped by 5 bases and J by 3 bases; unmatched bases: 4. The CDR3 region is CAISFSGRATDTQYF. CDR3 nucleotide sequence: TGTGCCATCAGTTTTAGCGGGAGGGCAACAGATACGCAGTATTTT.